Presented here are 3 T cell receptor beta chains from one specimen sequenced in a study of blood T cell repertoires in COVID-19. The protocol was immunoSEQ multiplex PCR, while the TCRdb copy is restricted to in-frame clones and leaves out a portion. The table has 65,000 to 100,000 clones, around 88% seen once. Sequencing was done on a sample of peripheral blood. The receptors were gathered from an elderly woman with acute or convalescent COVID-19.

This clone showed up just once. The V and J genes are TRBV5-6 and TRBJ2-7; D perhaps matches TRBD1 (5 bases). CDR3 length: 14 amino acids. CDR1 is SGHDT and CDR2 is YYEEEE in the germline V gene. Trimming shortened V by 0 bases and J by 2 bases, and 9 bases separated the two germline ends. The CDR3 DNA sequence: TGTGCCAGCAGCTTGGCAGGGAAACCCTACGAGCAGTACTTC. It yields the protein CASSLAGKPYEQYF. Complete variable domain (other parts from reference TRBV5-6 and TRBJ2-7): DAGVTQSPTHLIKTRGQQVTLRCSPKSGHDTVSWYQQALGQGPQFIFQYYEEEERQRGNFPDRFSGHQFPNYSSELNVNALLLGDSALYLCASSLAGKPYEQYFGPGTRLTVT.

V usage is TRBV6-1 and J usage is TRBJ1-1; D unclear. In germline, CDR1 is MNHNS, CDR2 SASEGT. This CDR3 is 12 amino acids long. Trimming cost V 2 bases and J 4 bases, with 5 bases left between them. The CDR3 sequence is CASSEPGTEAFF. The CDR3, as DNA: TGTGCCAGCAGTGAACCAGGCACTGAAGCTTTCTTT.

V and J are TRBV7-3 and TRBJ2-1, with a tentative D call TRBD2 (6 bases). Germline-derived CDR1 and CDR2 are SGHTA and FQGTGA. The germline V and J ends were trimmed by 5 bases and 3 bases, with 20 bases remaining between them. The CDR3 has 17 residues. The CDR3 protein is CASSGGSGRLNYNEQFF. The DNA for the CDR3 is TGTGCCAGCAGCGGAGGGAGCGGCCGGCTAAACTACAATGAGCAGTTCTTC. The whole variable domain, filled in from reference TRBV7-3 and TRBJ2-1, reads GAGVSQTPSNKVTEKGKYVELRCDPISGHTALYWYRQSLGQGPEFLIYFQGTGAADDSGLPNDRFFAVRPEGSVSTLKIQRTERGDSAVYLCASSGGSGRLNYNEQFFGPGTRLTVL.